Listed below are T cell receptor beta chains from one sample, sequenced in a study of memory CD4+ T cells and cytomegalovirus serostatus. Generated by immunoSEQ multiplex PCR, the TCRdb table keeps only in-frame clones and is missing some. The sample lists roughly 50,000 clones, approximately 86% occurring once. Sequences were obtained from memory CD4+ T cells from blood. Receptors originate from an adult in good health and CMV-seronegative. Some clones in this sample may be carry-over from other donors' samples. Each CDR3 is given with its conserved first and last residue. The D gene is left open where the match is weak. Clone size, where shown, is once, few, many, or a class for clones that have expanded.

.,13,TRBJ1-1,TRBV10-3,.,TGTGCCATCTCTGCAGGCCTGAACACTGAAGCTTTCTTT,CAISAGLNTEAFF
.,15,TRBJ2-7,TRBV2,TRBD2,TGTGCCAGCAGTGACGGGACTAGCGGGAGATCCGAGCAGTACTTC,CASSDGTSGRSEQYF
.,14,TRBJ2-5,TRBV5-1,.,TGCGCCAGCAGCTTGAAGGCTCCCAAGGAGACCCAGTACTTC,CASSLKAPKETQYF
.,17,TRBJ1-6,TRBV5-6,.,TGTGCCAGCAGCTTGGGCCGACTGGCGGACTATAATTCACCCCTCCACTTT,CASSLGRLADYNSPLHF
.,14,TRBJ2-7,TRBV9,.,TGTGCCAGCAGCGTTCTAGATACCCTCGGGGAGCAGTACTTC,CASSVLDTLGEQYF
few,14,TRBJ1-1,TRBV6-5,TRBD1,TGTGCCAGCAGTTACTCCACAGGGGTCACTGAAGCTTTCTTT,CASSYSTGVTEAFF
few,15,TRBJ2-7,TRBV7-2,TRBD2,TGTGCCAGCAGCTCGACTAGCGGGAGCTCCTACGAGCAGTACTTC,CASSSTSGSSYEQYF
once,13,TRBJ2-5,TRBV7-7,.,TGTGCTAGCAGCTTAGGAGCGGAAGAGACCCAGTACTTC,CASSLGAEETQYF
.,16,TRBJ2-6,TRBV2,.,TGTGCCAGCAAACGAGGGGTGAGCTCTGGGGCCAACGTCCTGACTTTC,CASKRGVSSGANVLTF
.,11,TRBJ2-1,TRBV20-1,TRBD2,TGCAGTCGCGGGGGGTACAATGAGCAGTTCTTC,CSRGGYNEQFF
.,16,TRBJ2-1,TRBV27,TRBD2,TGTGCCAGCAGTTTATCCGGGGGGTCCCCTTACAATGAGCAGTTCTTC,CASSLSGGSPYNEQFF
.,15,TRBJ1-1,TRBV6-6,TRBD1,TGTGCCAGCAGAAACGACAGGGGACTTTGGACTGAAGCTTTCTTT,CASRNDRGLWTEAFF
.,14,TRBJ1-1,TRBV6-5,TRBD1,TGTGCCAGCAGGCCACAGGGGCCGCTTGCTGAAGCTTTCTTT,CASRPQGPLAEAFF
.,15,TRBJ1-1,TRBV19,.,TGTGCCAGTAGTTCCTTATATGAGTTAAACACTGAAGCTTTCTTT,CASSSLYELNTEAFF
.,14,TRBJ1-2,TRBV7-8,.,TGTGCCAGCAGCCTCCGGGACACTTCCTATGGCTACACCTTC,CASSLRDTSYGYTF
.,15,TRBJ2-7,TRBV18,TRBD2,TGTGCCAGCTCAATAGGACTAGCGGGAGTTTACGAGCAGTACTTC,CASSIGLAGVYEQYF
once,13,TRBJ2-7,TRBV5-5,.,TGTGCCAGCAGCCCAGGGACGGTGGGCGAGCAGTACTTC,CASSPGTVGEQYF
.,14,TRBJ1-5,TRBV2,TRBD1,TGTGCCAGTCGGGACAGGGGCTTCGATCAGCCCCAGCATTTT,CASRDRGFDQPQHF
.,14,TRBJ1-4,TRBV6-6,.,TGTGCCAGCAGTTGGGGCAGCACTAATGAAAAACTGTTTTTT,CASSWGSTNEKLFF
.,12,TRBJ2-5,TRBV7-9,TRBD2,TGTGCCAGCACTCTGGGGGGGGAGACCCAGTACTTC,CASTLGGETQYF
.,13,TRBJ2-5,TRBV5-1,.,TGCGCCAGCAGCCCAGGGACTGAAGAGACCCAGTACTTC,CASSPGTEETQYF
.,14,TRBJ2-5,TRBV11-1,.,TGTGCCAGCAGCTTAGTAGCCAGCCAAGAGACCCAGTACTTC,CASSLVASQETQYF
.,15,TRBJ2-5,TRBV9,TRBD2,TGTGCCAGCAGCTCCCAAGCGGGAGTAGGAGAGACCCAGTACTTC,CASSSQAGVGETQYF
.,13,TRBJ2-2,TRBV29-1,.,TGCAGCGTTGGTGGACATTACACCGGGGAGCTGTTTTTT,CSVGGHYTGELFF
.,15,TRBJ1-4,TRBV7-9,.,TGTGCCAGCACCAGGGCCCAGGGAGGTGATGAAAAACTGTTTTTT,CASTRAQGGDEKLFF
few,14,TRBJ1-4,TRBV7-9,.,TGTGCCAGCAGCTTCGGAGCCCATAATGAAAAACTGTTTTTT,CASSFGAHNEKLFF
.,15,TRBJ2-1,TRBV5-1,.,TGCGCCAGCAGCTTGGAGGCTAGCACCTACAATGAGCAGTTCTTC,CASSLEASTYNEQFF
.,15,TRBJ1-1,TRBV6-5,TRBD1,TGTGCCAGCAGCCCTGGGACAGGGGGCTTCAGTGAAGCTTTCTTT,CASSPGTGGFSEAFF
.,13,TRBJ2-3,TRBV18,.,TGTGCCAGCTCACCGGACAGCACAGATACGCAGTATTTT,CASSPDSTDTQYF
few,16,TRBJ2-3,TRBV6-4,TRBD1,TGTGCCAGTCCTAAACAGGGGCGGGTACTATCAGATACGCAGTATTTT,CASPKQGRVLSDTQYF
.,16,TRBJ1-2,TRBV19,.,TGTGCCAGTAGTACACAATCCGTTCGGGGGAACTATGGCTACACCTTC,CASSTQSVRGNYGYTF
.,15,TRBJ2-5,TRBV5-1,.,TGCGCCAGCAGCTTGCACGGGACGGTACAAGAGACCCAGTACTTC,CASSLHGTVQETQYF
.,18,TRBJ1-5,TRBV28,.,TGTGCCAGCAGTACATACCGCTCCGCAGGGGATTTCAATCAGCCCCAGCATTTT,CASSTYRSAGDFNQPQHF
.,15,TRBJ2-5,TRBV9,.,TGTGCCAGCAGTGGGGGGGCGAGAGCTGAAGAGACCCAGTACTTC,CASSGGARAEETQYF
.,14,TRBJ2-7,TRBV2,.,TGTGCCAGCAGTGAAGTACAGACGTCCTACGAGCAGTACTTC,CASSEVQTSYEQYF
.,14,TRBJ2-7,TRBV5-1,.,TGCGCCAGCAAGGTAGGGCCAGCCTCCTACGAGCAGTACTTC,CASKVGPASYEQYF
once,13,TRBJ2-1,TRBV28,.,TGTGCCAGCTCGGGGGATGGGTACAATGAGCAGTTCTTC,CASSGDGYNEQFF